The entry below describes one T cell receptor beta chain. Its antigen is not known. The sample contains more than one DNA sequence encoding this CDR3. TCRdb's copy holds only in-frame clones and misses some; the assay was immunoSEQ multiplex PCR. This sample has some 2.1 million clones; about 95% occur once, and the top ten carry 1.1%. In the naive CD8 group, cells lacked CD45RO and were positively selected for CCR7, so terminally differentiated effector memory CD45RA+ cells were left out. The sample originates from a study of shared clonotypes between healthy human individuals. Looking at the study overall: Serving as donors were two women and a few men, whose ages spanned 18 to 49. Study results and caveats: Rarefaction showed sorted-subset sequencing was incomplete despite large depth. Clonotypes which were not shared had lower generation probabilities than clonotypes that all four donors shared.

The CDR3 length is 13 residues. Looked up from germline, CDR1 is MGHRA and CDR2 is YSYEKL. Trimming removed 1 base at V and 4 bases at J, with 6 bases between. This chain connects TRBV4-1 to TRBJ2-3; D is perhaps TRBD2 (6 bases). This TCR was recovered from a man aged 18 to 30 in good health. What was sequenced was naive CD8+ T cells sorted from blood. The CDR3 is CASSQGLADTQYF. The CDR3 region has the DNA TGCGCCAGCAGCCAAGGACTAGCAGATACGCAGTATTTT.